The TCR beta chain described here comes from a study of beta chain features in type 1 diabetes. Overall study findings and caveats: Compared with healthy donors, patients appeared to share more similar naive, central memory and regulatory TCRB repertoires. A moderate, significant TCRB CDR3 shortening appeared in type 1 diabetes across four CD4+ subsets. Cells carrying high TCR expression could end up over-represented when cDNA is sequenced. Patients with type 1 diabetes showed fewer VDJ junction insertions and more deletions.

This clone showed up just a few times. What it binds is unknown. CD4+ naive, central memory, regulatory and stem cell-like memory subsets were isolated by sorting on CD45RO/CCR7/CD25/CD127/CD95/CD27. TCRB transcripts that were expressed got sequenced, as all of the isolated RNA had been reverse transcribed. The data were produced by immunoSEQ multiplex PCR, yet TCRdb's version contains in-frame clones alone and is incomplete. In the table there are more than 300,000 clones, roughly 12% of which are singletons. Sequencing was performed on naive CD4+ T cells from blood. The TCR was taken from a woman aged 18-30 years with type 1 diabetes.

The CDR3 sequence: CAISEKRGIDTQYF. The CDR3 coding sequence is TGTGCCATCAGTGAAAAGCGGGGTATAGATACGCAGTATTTT. The gene calls are TRBV10-3 and TRBJ2-3, with 7 bases fitting TRBD2. Germline V lookup: CDR1 ENHRY, CDR2 SYGVKD. The CDR3 is 14 residues long. The ends lost 3 bases at V and 5 bases at J; junction bases unmatched: 5.